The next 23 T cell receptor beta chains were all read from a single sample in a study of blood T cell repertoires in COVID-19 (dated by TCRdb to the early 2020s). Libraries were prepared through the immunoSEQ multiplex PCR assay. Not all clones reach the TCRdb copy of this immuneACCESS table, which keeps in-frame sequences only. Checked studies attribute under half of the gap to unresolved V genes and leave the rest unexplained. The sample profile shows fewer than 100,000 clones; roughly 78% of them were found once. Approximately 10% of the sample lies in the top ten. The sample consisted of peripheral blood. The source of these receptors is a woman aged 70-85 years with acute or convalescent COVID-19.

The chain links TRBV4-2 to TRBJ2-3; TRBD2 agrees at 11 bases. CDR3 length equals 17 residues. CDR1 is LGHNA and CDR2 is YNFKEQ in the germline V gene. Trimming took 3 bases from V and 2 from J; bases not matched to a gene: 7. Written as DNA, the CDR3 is TGTGCCAGCAGCCAGGGGACTAGCGGTTCAGCCACAGATACGCAGTATTTT. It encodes CASSQGTSGSATDTQYF.

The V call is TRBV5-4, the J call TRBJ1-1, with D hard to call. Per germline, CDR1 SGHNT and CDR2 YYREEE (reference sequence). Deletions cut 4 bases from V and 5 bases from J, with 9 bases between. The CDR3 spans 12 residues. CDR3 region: CASSTYSTEAFF. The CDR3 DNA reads TGTGCCAGCAGCACGTATAGTACTGAAGCTTTCTTT.

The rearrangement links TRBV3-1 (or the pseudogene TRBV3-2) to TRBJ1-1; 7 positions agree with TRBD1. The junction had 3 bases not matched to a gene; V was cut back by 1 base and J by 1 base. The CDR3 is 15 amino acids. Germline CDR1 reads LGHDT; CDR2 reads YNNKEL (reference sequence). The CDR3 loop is CASSQGWTGNTEAFF. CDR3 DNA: TGTGCCAGCAGCCAAGGTTGGACAGGGAACACTGAAGCTTTCTTT.

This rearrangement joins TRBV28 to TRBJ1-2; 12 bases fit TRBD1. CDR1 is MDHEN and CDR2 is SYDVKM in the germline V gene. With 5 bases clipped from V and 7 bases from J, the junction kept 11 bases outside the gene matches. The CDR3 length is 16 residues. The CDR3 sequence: CASSPSGWDRGLGYTF. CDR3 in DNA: TGTGCCAGCAGTCCGTCGGGGTGGGACAGGGGGCTTGGCTACACCTTC.

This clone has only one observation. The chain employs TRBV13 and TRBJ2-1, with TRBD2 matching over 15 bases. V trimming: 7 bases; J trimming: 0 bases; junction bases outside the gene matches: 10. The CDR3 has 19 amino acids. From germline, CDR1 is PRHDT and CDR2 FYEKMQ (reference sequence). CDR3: CASNLGTSGGPSSYNEQFF. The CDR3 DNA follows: TGTGCCAGCAACCTTGGGACTAGCGGGGGGCCTAGCTCCTACAATGAGCAGTTCTTC.

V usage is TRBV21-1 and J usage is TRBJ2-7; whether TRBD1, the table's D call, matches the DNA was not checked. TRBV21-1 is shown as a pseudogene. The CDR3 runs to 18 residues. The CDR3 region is CASSTSSTGTGISYEQYF. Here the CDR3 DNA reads TGTGCCAGCAGCACATCTAGTACCGGGACAGGGATCTCTTACGAGCAGTACTTC.

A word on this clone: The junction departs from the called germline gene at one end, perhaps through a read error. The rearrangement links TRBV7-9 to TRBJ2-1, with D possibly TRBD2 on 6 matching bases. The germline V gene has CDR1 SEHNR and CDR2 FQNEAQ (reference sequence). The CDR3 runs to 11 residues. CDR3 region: CASSFRDLCLF. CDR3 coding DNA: TGTGCCAGCAGCTTCCGGGACTTGTGTCTCTTC.

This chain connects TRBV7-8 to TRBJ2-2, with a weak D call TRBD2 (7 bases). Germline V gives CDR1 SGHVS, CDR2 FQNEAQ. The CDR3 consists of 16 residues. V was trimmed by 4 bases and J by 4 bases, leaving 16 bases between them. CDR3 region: CASSSLGGGSTGELFF. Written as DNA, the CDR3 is TGTGCCAGCAGCTCATTAGGGGGGGGTTCCACCGGGGAGCTGTTTTTT.

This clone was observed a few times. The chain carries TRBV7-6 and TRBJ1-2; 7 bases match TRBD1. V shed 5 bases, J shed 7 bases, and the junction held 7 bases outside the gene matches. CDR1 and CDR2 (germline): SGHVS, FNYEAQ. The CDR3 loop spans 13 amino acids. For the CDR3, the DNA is TGTGCCAGCAGCACCGCAGGGGGTAGTGGCTACACCTTC. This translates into CASSTAGGSGYTF.

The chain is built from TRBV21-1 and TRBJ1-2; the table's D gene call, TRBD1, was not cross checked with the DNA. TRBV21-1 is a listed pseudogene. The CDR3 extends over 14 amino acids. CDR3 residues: CASSARDRAYGYTF. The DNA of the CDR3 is TGTGCCAGCAGCGCCCGGGACAGGGCCTATGGCTACACCTTC.

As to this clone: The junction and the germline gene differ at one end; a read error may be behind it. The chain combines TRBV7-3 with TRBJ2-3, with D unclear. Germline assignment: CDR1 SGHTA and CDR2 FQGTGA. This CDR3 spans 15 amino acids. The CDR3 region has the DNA TGTGCCAGCAGCCTAACGGCAGGCCGCACAGATACGCAGTATTTT. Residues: CASSLTAGRTDTQYF.

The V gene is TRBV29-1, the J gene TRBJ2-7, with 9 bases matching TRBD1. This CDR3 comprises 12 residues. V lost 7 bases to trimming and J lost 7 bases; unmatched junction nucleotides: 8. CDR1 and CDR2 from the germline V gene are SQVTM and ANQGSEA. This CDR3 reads CSGGDRVFEQYF. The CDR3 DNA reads TGCAGCGGCGGGGACAGGGTGTTTGAGCAGTACTTC.

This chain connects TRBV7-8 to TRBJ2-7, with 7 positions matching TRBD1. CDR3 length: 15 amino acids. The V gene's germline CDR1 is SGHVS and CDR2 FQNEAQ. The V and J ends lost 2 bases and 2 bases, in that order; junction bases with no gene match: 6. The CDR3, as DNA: TGTGCCAGCAGCTTAAGGGACAGTCTCACCTACGAGCAGTACTTC. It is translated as CASSLRDSLTYEQYF.

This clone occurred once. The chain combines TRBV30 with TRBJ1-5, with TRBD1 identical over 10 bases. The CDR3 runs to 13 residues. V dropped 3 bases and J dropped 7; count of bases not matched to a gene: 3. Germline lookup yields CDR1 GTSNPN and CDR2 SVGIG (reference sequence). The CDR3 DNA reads TGTGCCTGGAGGGGACAGGGGTGGCAGCCCCAGCATTTT. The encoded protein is CAWRGQGWQPQHF. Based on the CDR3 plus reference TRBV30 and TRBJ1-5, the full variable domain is SQTIHQWPATLVQPVGSPLSLECTVEGTSNPNLYWYRQAAGRGLQLLFYSVGIGQISSEVPQNLSASRPQDRQFILSSKKLLLSDSGFYLCAWRGQGWQPQHFGDGTRLSIL.

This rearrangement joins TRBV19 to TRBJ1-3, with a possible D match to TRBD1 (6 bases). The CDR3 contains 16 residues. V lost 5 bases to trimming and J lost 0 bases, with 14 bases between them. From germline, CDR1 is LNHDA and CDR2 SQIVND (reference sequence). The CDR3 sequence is CASSSGQPDSGNTIYF. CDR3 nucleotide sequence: TGTGCCAGTAGTTCCGGACAGCCGGACTCTGGAAACACCATATATTTT.

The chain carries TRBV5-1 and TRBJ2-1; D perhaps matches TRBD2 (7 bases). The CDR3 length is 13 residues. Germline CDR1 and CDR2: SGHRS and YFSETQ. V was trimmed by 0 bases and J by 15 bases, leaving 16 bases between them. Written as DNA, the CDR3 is TGCGCCAGCAGCTTGGAGGGGGGGGGTAGTTCGTTCTTC. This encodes CASSLEGGGSSFF. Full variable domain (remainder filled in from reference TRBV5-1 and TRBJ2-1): KAGVTQTPRYLIKTRGQQVTLSCSPISGHRSVSWYQQTPGQGLQFLFEYFSETQRNKGNFPGRFSGRQFSNSRSEMNVSTLELGDSALYLCASSLEGGGSSFFGPGTRLTVL.

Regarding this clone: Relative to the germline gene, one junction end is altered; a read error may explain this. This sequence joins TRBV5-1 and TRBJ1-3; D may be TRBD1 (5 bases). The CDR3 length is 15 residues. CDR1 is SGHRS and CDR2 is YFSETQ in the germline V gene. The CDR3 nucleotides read TGCGCCAGCAGTTTGGGGAAGGGGTCTGGAAACACCATATATTTT. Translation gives CASSLGKGSGNTIYF. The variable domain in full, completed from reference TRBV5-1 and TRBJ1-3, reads KAGVTQTPRYLIKTRGQQVTLSCSPISGHRSVSWYQQTPGQGLQFLFEYFSETQRNKGNFPGRFSGRQFSNSRSEMNVSTLELGDSALYLCASSLGKGSGNTIYFGEGSWLTVV.

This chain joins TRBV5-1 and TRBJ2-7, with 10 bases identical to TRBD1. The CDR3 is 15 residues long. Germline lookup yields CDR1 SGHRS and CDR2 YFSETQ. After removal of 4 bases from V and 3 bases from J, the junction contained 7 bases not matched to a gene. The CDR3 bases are TGCGCCAGCAGCCCCCGGACAGGGGGTATCTACGAGCAGTACTTC. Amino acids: CASSPRTGGIYEQYF.

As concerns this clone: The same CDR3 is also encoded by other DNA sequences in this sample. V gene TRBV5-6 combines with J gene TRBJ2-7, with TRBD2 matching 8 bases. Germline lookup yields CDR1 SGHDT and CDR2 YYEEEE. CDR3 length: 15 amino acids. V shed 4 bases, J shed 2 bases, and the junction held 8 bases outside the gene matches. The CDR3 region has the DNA TGTGCCAGCAGCCCCCGGGGGGGGAGGACCTACGAGCAGTACTTC. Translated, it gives CASSPRGGRTYEQYF.

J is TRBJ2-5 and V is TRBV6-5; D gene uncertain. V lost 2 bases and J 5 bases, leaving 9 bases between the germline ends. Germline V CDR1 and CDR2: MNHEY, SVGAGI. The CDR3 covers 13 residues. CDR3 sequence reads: CASSYGLRETQYF. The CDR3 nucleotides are TGTGCCAGCAGTTACGGGTTGCGGGAGACCCAGTACTTC.

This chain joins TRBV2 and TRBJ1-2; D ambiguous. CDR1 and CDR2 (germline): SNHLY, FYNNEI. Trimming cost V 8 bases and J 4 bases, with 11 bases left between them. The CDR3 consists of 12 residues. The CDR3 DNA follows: TGTGCCAGCCGGCCCGGGGTCTATGGCTACACCTTC. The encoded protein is CASRPGVYGYTF.

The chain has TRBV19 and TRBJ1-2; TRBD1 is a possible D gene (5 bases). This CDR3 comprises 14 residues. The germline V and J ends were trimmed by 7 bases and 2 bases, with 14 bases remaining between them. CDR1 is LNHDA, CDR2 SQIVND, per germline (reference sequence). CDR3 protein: CASTIREGNYGYTF. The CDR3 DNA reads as TGTGCCAGTACCATCAGGGAGGGGAACTATGGCTACACCTTC. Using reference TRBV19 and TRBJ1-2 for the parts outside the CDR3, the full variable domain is DGGITQSPKYLFRKEGQNVTLSCEQNLNHDAMYWYRQDPGQGLRLIYYSQIVNDFQKGDIAEGYSVSREKKESFPLTVTSAQKNPTAFYLCASTIREGNYGYTFGSGTRLTVV.

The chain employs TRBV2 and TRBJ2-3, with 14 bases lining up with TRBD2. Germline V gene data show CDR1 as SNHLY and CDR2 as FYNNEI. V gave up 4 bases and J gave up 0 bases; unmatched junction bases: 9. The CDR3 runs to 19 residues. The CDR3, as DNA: TGTGCCAGCAGTGGACTAGCGGGAGGGCCCTCATCTAGCACAGATACGCAGTATTTT. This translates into CASSGLAGGPSSSTDTQYF.